This T cell receptor beta chain derives from a study of blood T cell repertoires in COVID-19. Overall study: The analysed material was cDNA or gDNA that came from T cells, B-cell-depleted T cells, or PBMCs.

Seattle participants joined during active infection and were tracked over time. Germline-derived CDR1 and CDR2 are MGHRA and YSYEKL. The CDR3 spans 16 residues. V was clipped by 0 bases and J by 2 bases, with 11 bases between them. TCRdb keeps only in-frame clones here, not all; method: immunoSEQ multiplex PCR. The profile shows a few hundred thousand clones, approximately 90% of them singletons. The sequence was collected from a woman under 40 with COVID-19, enrolled during active disease. This chain uses TRBV4-1 with TRBJ2-1; no firm D call. The source material was peripheral blood. The CDR3 sequence: CASSQEWNSPYNEQFF. The CDR3, as DNA: TGCGCCAGCAGCCAAGAATGGAACAGCCCCTACAATGAGCAGTTCTTC.